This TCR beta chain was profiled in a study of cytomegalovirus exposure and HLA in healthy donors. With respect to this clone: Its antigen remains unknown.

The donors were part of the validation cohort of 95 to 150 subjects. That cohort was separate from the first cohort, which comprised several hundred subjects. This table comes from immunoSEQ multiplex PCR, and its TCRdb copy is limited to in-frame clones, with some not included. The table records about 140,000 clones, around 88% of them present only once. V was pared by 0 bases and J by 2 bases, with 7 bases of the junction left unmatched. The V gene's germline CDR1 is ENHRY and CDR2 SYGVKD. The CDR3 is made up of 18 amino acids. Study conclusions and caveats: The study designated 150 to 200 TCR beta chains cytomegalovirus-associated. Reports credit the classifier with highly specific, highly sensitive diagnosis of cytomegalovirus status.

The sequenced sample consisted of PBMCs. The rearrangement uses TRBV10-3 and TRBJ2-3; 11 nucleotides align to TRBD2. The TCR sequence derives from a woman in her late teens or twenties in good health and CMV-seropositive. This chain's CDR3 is CAISESTTSGINTDTQYF. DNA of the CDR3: TGTGCCATCAGTGAGTCGACGACTAGCGGGATCAACACAGATACGCAGTATTTT.